This T cell receptor (beta chain) was captured by sequencing in a study of T-cell memory formation after mild COVID-19. Study background: Most TCR clusters belonged to a single donor.

Notes on the study in general: Some clones that responded turned up in pre-infection memory, which suggests that cross-reactive memory joined in. Clones contracting over day 15 to 85 were CD4/CD8 balanced, with later expanders leaning CD4+. Mainly CM and EM harbored the contracting CD4+ clones; mainly EMRA harbored the CD8+ ones.

This clonotype has a count of ten or more. What it binds is unknown. TCRdb redid the calling of the 5' RACE reads with MiXCR, one entry per CDR3 protein. In the table there are a few hundred thousand distinct CDR3 sequences, approximately 19% of which are singletons. The sequenced sample was PBMCs or a T cell subset sorted from them (not recorded which). The origin of this receptor is a man between 18 and 29 years old who had mild COVID-19 (a few samples of this study predate the infection). Cell type and time point are not known.

This chain's CDR3 is CATSRQGYNSPLHF. The DNA for the CDR3 is TGTGCCACCAGCAGACAGGGGTATAATTCACCCCTCCACTTT. The gene calls are TRBV15 and TRBJ1-6; possibly TRBD1 for D (6 bases). The CDR3 spans 14 residues. In germline, CDR1 is LNHNV, CDR2 YYDKDF (reference sequence). Between the trimmed V and J ends, which lost 2 bases and 4 bases, there was a span of 6 bases.